These 3 T cell receptor beta chains came from one sample sequenced in a study of neurological immune-mediated disorders. TCRdb analysed the 5' RACE reads with MiXCR anew, one entry per CDR3 protein. The sample records 81,000 or so distinct CDR3 sequences, approximately 13% being singletons. As to time point: longitudinal time-point 2. Material for sequencing was PBMCs. The receptors were gathered from a female donor with HTLV-1-associated myelopathy (HAM/TSP).

In its sample, this clonotype was seen many times. This sequence joins TRBV7-8 and TRBJ2-1; no clear D gene. Germline CDR1 SGHVS, CDR2 FQNEAQ. V was clipped by 0 bases and J by 0 bases, with 6 bases between them. The CDR3 spans 15 residues. CDR3 in DNA: TGTGCCAGCAGCTTAGCCCGAGGCTCCTACAATGAGCAGTTCTTC. As protein: CASSLARGSYNEQFF.

Remarks on this clonotype: This may be a read error: a much more frequent sequence differs by one nucleotide. V and J are TRBV5-1 and TRBJ2-7; 10 positions agree with TRBD1. The V gene's germline CDR1 is SGHRS and CDR2 YFSETQ. J lost 5 bases, V lost 0 bases, and 14 bases had no gene match. The CDR3 has 18 amino acids. CDR3 bases: TGCGCCAGCAGCTTGGTCGGGACAGGGGAAGTGGGGAAGAACGAGCAGTACTTC. Residues: CASSLVGTGEVGKNEQYF.

This clonotype was seen a few times. The chain recombines TRBV7-9 with TRBJ2-7; 7 bases line up with TRBD1. V lost 8 bases, J lost 0 bases, and 10 bases stayed unmatched. Germline V gives CDR1 SEHNR, CDR2 FQNEAQ (reference sequence). This CDR3 comprises 15 residues. CDR3 sequence: CASALGGRGSYEQYF. The CDR3 DNA sequence: TGTGCCAGCGCCTTAGGGGGCAGGGGCTCCTACGAGCAGTACTTC.